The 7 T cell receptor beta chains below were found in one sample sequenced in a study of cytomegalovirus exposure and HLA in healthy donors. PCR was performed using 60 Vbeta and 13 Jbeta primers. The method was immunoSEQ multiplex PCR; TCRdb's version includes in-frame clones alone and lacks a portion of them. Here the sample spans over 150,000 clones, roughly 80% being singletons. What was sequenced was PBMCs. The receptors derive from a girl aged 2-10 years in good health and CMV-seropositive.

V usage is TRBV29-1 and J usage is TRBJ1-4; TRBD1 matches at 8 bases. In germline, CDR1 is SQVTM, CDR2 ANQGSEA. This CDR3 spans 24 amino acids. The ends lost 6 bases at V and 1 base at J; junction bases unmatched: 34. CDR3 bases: TGCAGCGTCCCCGACAGGGGCGGCCAAATGAGTGATACAAGGGCGGCTAAAACTAATGAAAAACTGTTTTTT. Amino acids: CSVPDRGGQMSDTRAAKTNEKLFF.

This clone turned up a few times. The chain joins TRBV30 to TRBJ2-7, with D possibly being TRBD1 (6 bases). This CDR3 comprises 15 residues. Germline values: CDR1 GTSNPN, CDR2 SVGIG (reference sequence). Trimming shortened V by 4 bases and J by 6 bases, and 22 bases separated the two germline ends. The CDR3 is CAWKGVGWSRGEQYF. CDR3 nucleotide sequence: TGTGCCTGGAAGGGTGTAGGCTGGTCCAGGGGCGAGCAGTACTTC.

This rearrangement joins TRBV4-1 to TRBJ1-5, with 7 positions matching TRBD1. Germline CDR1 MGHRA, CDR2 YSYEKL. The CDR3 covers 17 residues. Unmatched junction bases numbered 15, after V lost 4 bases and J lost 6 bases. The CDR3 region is CASSPGLGGVYGQPQHF. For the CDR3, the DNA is TGCGCCAGCAGCCCTGGGCTAGGGGGCGTCTACGGTCAGCCCCAGCATTTT.

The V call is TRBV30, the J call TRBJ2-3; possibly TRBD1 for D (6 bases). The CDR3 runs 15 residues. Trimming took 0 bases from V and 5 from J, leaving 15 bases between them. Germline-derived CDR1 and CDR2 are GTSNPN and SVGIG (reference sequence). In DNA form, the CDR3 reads TGTGCCTGGAGTGTGGGTAGGGGGTTCTTAGATACGCAGTATTTT. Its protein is CAWSVGRGFLDTQYF.

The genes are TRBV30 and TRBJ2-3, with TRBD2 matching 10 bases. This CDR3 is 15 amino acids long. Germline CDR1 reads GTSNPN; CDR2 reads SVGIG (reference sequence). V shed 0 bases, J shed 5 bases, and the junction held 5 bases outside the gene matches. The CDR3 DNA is TGTGCCTGGAGTGTGTTAGCGGGAGGAAGAGATACGCAGTATTTT. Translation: CAWSVLAGGRDTQYF.

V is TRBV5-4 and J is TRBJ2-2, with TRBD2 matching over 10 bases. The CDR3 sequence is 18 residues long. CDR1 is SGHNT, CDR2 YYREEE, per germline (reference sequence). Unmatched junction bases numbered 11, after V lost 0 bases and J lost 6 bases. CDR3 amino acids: CASSLGPSGGLFAGELFF. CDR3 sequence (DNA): TGTGCCAGCAGCTTGGGTCCTAGCGGGGGTCTTTTCGCCGGGGAGCTGTTTTTT. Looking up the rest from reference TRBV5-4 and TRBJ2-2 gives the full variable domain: ETGVTQSPTHLIKTRGQQVTLRCSSQSGHNTVSWYQQALGQGPQFIFQYYREEENGRGNFPPRFSGLQFPNYSSELNVNALELDDSALYLCASSLGPSGGLFAGELFFGEGSRLTVL.

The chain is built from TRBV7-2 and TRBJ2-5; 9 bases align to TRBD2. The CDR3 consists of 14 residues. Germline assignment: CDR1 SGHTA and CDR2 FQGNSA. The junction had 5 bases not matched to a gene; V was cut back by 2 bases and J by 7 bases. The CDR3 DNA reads TGTGCCAGCAGCTTACAGTTACTAGCGGGGACCCAGTACTTC. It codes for CASSLQLLAGTQYF.